This TCR beta chain is drawn from a study of CD8 T cells in ankylosing spondylitis. Each CDR3 protein gets one entry after TCRdb re-called the 5' RACE reads with MiXCR. The table records approximately 260,000 distinct CDR3 sequences, 8% to 9.5% of them present only once. CDR1 and CDR2 from the germline V gene are SGDLS and YYNGEE. The V end lost 0 bases, the J end lost 0 bases, and 9 bases lay between the germline ends. The CDR3 is 15 amino acids. Broader study findings: It appeared that ankylosing spondylitis blood was characterized by a TCR beta motif of 8 or 9 highly homologous variants.

This clonotype was detected many times. The antigen remains undetermined. The V call is TRBV9, the J call TRBJ1-1, with D perhaps TRBD1 (5 bases). The specimen sequenced was blood, either unsorted or a sorted T cell fraction (not recorded which). The receptor was derived from a male donor with ankylosing spondylitis or in good health (not recorded which). The CDR3 DNA sequence: TGTGCCAGCAGCGTAGCGGACACTGTGAACACTGAAGCTTTCTTT. Its protein product is CASSVADTVNTEAFF.